These 27 T cell receptor beta chains came from one sample sequenced in a study of technical replicates of blood from a handful of donors. The table came from immunoSEQ multiplex PCR; TCRdb's copy has only in-frame clones and leaves some out. This table has about 84,000 clones, around 90% appearing once. Sequenced material: T cells isolated from PBMCs. The receptors were gathered from a human donor in good health.

The chain links TRBV5-4 to TRBJ2-7, with TRBD2 as a possible D gene (5 bases). The CDR3 is 15 amino acids. The germline CDR1 and CDR2 sequences are SGHNT and YYREEE (reference sequence). V dropped 4 bases and J dropped 5 bases, with 19 bases sitting between them. The CDR3 coding sequence is TGTGCCAGCAGCCGCACTCTAGCAAAAGAGGACGAGCAGTACTTC. Translating it yields CASSRTLAKEDEQYF.

The chain links TRBV5-1 to TRBJ1-2, with TRBD1 matching 7 bases. This CDR3 is 13 amino acids long. The germline CDR1 and CDR2 sequences are SGHRS and YFSETQ. V lost 4 bases and J lost 6; bases outside the gene matches: 6. CDR3 sequence reads: CASSPTGLDGYTF. CDR3 nucleotide sequence: TGCGCCAGCAGCCCGACAGGGTTGGATGGCTACACCTTC.

V gene TRBV6-1 combines with J gene TRBJ1-5; D gene unclear. CDR1 and CDR2 (germline): MNHNS, SASEGT. Trimming took 6 bases from V and 8 from J, leaving 8 bases between them. The CDR3 contains 11 residues. CDR3 region: CASRAFEPQHF. For the CDR3, the DNA is TGTGCCAGCAGGGCATTTGAGCCCCAGCATTTT.

The chain joins TRBV7-3 to TRBJ2-5; 14 bases are shared with TRBD2. This CDR3 spans 15 amino acids. With V trimmed by 5 bases and J by 4 bases, 3 bases remained unmatched. From germline, CDR1 is SGHTA and CDR2 FQGTGA. The CDR3 DNA reads as TGTGCCAGCAGCCCGGGACTAGCGGGGGTAGAGACCCAGTACTTC. It yields the protein CASSPGLAGVETQYF.

This chain links TRBV5-6 with TRBJ1-2; TRBD1 matches 8 bases. Trimming at V came to 8 bases and at J to 7 bases, leaving 10 bases not matched to a gene. In germline, CDR1 is SGHDT, CDR2 YYEEEE. The CDR3 length is 13 residues. The CDR3 region has the DNA TGTGCCAGTAGAGCGTCAGGGGGCTTTGGCTACACCTTC. As protein: CASRASGGFGYTF.

The rearrangement links TRBV28 to TRBJ1-5; D uncertain. Germline CDR1 and CDR2: MDHEN and SYDVKM. This CDR3 is built from 13 residues. Trimming left V 9 bases short and J 2 bases short, with 11 bases between. The CDR3 bases are TGTGCCAGTCGAGCAACGGGCAATCAGCCCCAGCATTTT. Translated, it gives CASRATGNQPQHF.

The chain combines TRBV5-1 with TRBJ1-6; D uncertain. V lost 0 bases and J 0 bases, leaving 10 bases between the germline ends. This CDR3 has 17 amino acids. Germline V gene sequence: CDR1 SGHRS, CDR2 YFSETQ. CDR3 DNA sequence: TGCGCCAGCAGCTTGGCAGAGGCGAGCTCCTATAATTCACCCCTCCACTTT. Its protein product is CASSLAEASSYNSPLHF.

Concerning this clone: Distinct nucleotide sequences in the sample also encode this CDR3. The chain has TRBV29-1 and TRBJ1-1; D unclear. V was pared by 4 bases and J by 1 base, with 7 bases between. Germline-derived CDR1 and CDR2 are SQVTM and ANQGSEA. The CDR3 consists of 12 residues. CDR3 sequence: CSVVGGNTEAFF. The CDR3 bases are TGCAGCGTTGTCGGAGGGAACACTGAAGCTTTCTTT. Filled out from reference TRBV29-1 and TRBJ1-1, the complete variable domain reads SAVISQKPSRDICQRGTSLTIQCQVDSQVTMMFWYRQQPGQSLTLIATANQGSEATYESGFVIDKFPISRPNLTFSTLTVSNMSPEDSSIYLCSVVGGNTEAFFGQGTRLTVV.

The chain couples TRBV5-1 to TRBJ2-3; 10 bases are a match to TRBD2. Trimming at V came to 0 bases and at J to 4 bases, leaving 8 bases not matched to a gene. This CDR3 is 17 amino acids long. Germline V gene lookup returns CDR1 SGHRS and CDR2 YFSETQ. The CDR3 region is CASSLVGLAGVADTQYF. CDR3 DNA sequence: TGCGCCAGCAGCTTGGTAGGCCTAGCGGGGGTAGCAGATACGCAGTATTTT.

Note on this clone: Its ends do not fully match the called genes, so a read error is possible. The genes are TRBV7-8 and TRBJ2-5; D remains unclear. CDR3 size: 11 residues. The germline gives CDR1 SGHVS, CDR2 FQNEAQ. For the CDR3, the DNA is TGTGCCAGCAGGGCTCAAGATACCCAGTACTTC. As protein: CASRAQDTQYF.

This clone has only one observation. The V call is TRBV27, the J call TRBJ2-7, with TRBD2 identical over 7 bases. Germline V gene lookup returns CDR1 MNHEY and CDR2 SMNVEV (reference sequence). The CDR3 totals 16 residues. Trimming at V came to 6 bases and at J to 2 bases, leaving 13 bases not matched to a gene. This CDR3 is CASSIIGGGKPYEQYF. CDR3 nucleotide sequence: TGTGCCAGCAGCATCATTGGGGGGGGGAAACCCTACGAGCAGTACTTC.

The chain combines TRBV5-5 with TRBJ2-5; possible D gene TRBD2, 6 bases. The germline V gene has CDR1 SGHKS and CDR2 YYEKEE (reference sequence). The CDR3 has 13 residues. The V end was cut by 3 bases, the J end by 4 bases, with 10 bases between. The CDR3, as DNA: TGTGCCAGCAGCTCCCGGGGGTTAGAGACCCAGTACTTC. Encoded protein: CASSSRGLETQYF.

The V gene is TRBV6-1, the J gene TRBJ1-5; the D gene is possibly TRBD1 (5 bases). Germline V gene sequence: CDR1 MNHNS, CDR2 SASEGT. CDR3 length equals 12 residues. V was clipped by 6 bases and J by 6 bases, with 9 bases between them. CDR3 in DNA: TGTGCCAGCAGATGGGGGGGTCAGCCCCAGCATTTT. Translated: CASRWGGQPQHF.

The chain employs TRBV7-9 and TRBJ2-7; 12 bases map to TRBD2. J was trimmed by 7 bases and V by 5 bases; bases with no gene match: 18. Germline CDR1 is SEHNR and CDR2 is FQNEAQ (reference sequence). The CDR3 is 18 amino acids. This chain's CDR3 is CASSLTSGGAAPGEEQYF. CDR3 nucleotide sequence: TGTGCCAGCAGCCTGACTAGCGGGGGAGCAGCCCCAGGAGAGGAGCAGTACTTC.

This clone was recorded once. V gene TRBV27 combines with J gene TRBJ1-2, with TRBD1 matching 12 bases. This CDR3 region has 15 residues. CDR1 and CDR2 from the germline V gene are MNHEY and SMNVEV (reference sequence). J was trimmed by 8 bases and V by 3 bases; bases with no gene match: 7. The CDR3 protein is CASSFLGQGASGYTF. CDR3 in DNA: TGTGCCAGCAGTTTTTTGGGACAGGGGGCTTCGGGCTACACCTTC.

This clone was picked up one time. The V and J genes are TRBV28 and TRBJ1-4, with 8 bases aligning to TRBD1. Germline V CDR1 and CDR2: MDHEN, SYDVKM. J lost 4 bases, V lost 6 bases, and 4 bases had no gene match. This CDR3 has 14 amino acids. CDR3 nucleotides: TGTGCCAGCAGCGAGACAGGGGTTAATGAAAAACTGTTTTTT. Protein product: CASSETGVNEKLFF.

DNA for the CDR3: TGTGCCAGCAGCCACGGACAGGGAACGAACTATGGCTACACCTTC. The encoded protein is CASSHGQGTNYGYTF. This sequence joins TRBV4-2 and TRBJ1-2, with TRBD1 matching 8 bases. The CDR3 is 15 residues long. Germline V CDR1 and CDR2: LGHNA, YNFKEQ. V shed 3 bases, J shed 2 bases, and the junction held 5 bases outside the gene matches.

The CDR3 sequence: CASRGTGGTEAFF. For the CDR3, the DNA is TGTGCCAGCAGAGGGACAGGGGGGACTGAAGCTTTCTTT. The chain couples TRBV9 to TRBJ1-1, with 11 positions matching TRBD1. Germline trimming cut 5 bases from V and 5 bases from J; bases unmatched to any gene: 2. The CDR3 is made up of 13 amino acids. CDR1 and CDR2 from the germline V gene are SGDLS and YYNGEE.

V and J are TRBV10-2 and TRBJ1-1; D unclear. The CDR3 is 14 residues long. The ends were cut back, 2 bases at V and 1 base at J, with 8 bases in the middle. Germline V lookup: CDR1 WSHSY, CDR2 SAAADI. CDR3 sequence (DNA): TGCGCCAGCAGTGAGCTTCGCAGGAACACTGAAGCTTTCTTT. This codes for CASSELRRNTEAFF.

Only a few counts were recorded for this clone. CDR3 DNA: TGTGCCAGCAGTTTCTCCGGGAACACTGAAGCTTTCTTT. Protein product: CASSFSGNTEAFF. This sequence joins TRBV27 and TRBJ1-1; D is uncertain. V gave up 3 bases and J gave up 1 base, with 6 bases separating them. CDR3 size: 13 residues. From germline, CDR1 is MNHEY and CDR2 SMNVEV (reference sequence).

The chain employs TRBV12-5 and TRBJ1-2, with TRBD1 identical over 10 bases. CDR3 size: 16 residues. The V and J ends lost 0 bases and 6 bases, in that order; junction bases with no gene match: 7. The V gene's germline CDR1 is LGHNT and CDR2 FRNRAP. The CDR3 protein is CASGLVSGQGPDGYTF. For the CDR3, the DNA is TGTGCTAGTGGTTTGGTCTCGGGACAGGGGCCGGATGGCTACACCTTC.

This rearrangement joins TRBV11-2 to TRBJ1-2; maybe TRBD1 (5 bases). The CDR3 runs 16 residues. Trimming cost V 5 bases and J 4 bases, with 20 bases left between them. Germline loops: CDR1 SGHAT, CDR2 FQNNGV. This chain's CDR3 is CASSPQSTGVGYGYTF. In DNA, the CDR3 is TGTGCCAGCAGCCCCCAAAGTACAGGAGTAGGCTATGGCTACACCTTC.

V usage is TRBV7-9 and J usage is TRBJ1-2; 8 bases map to TRBD1. CDR1 SEHNR and CDR2 FQNEAQ come from the germline V gene (reference sequence). This CDR3 region has 15 residues. V shed 4 bases, J shed 0 bases, and the junction held 4 bases outside the gene matches. The CDR3 sequence is CASSSLGQANYGYTF. The CDR3 nucleotides are TGTGCCAGCAGCTCTCTGGGACAGGCTAACTATGGCTACACCTTC.

This chain links TRBV19 with TRBJ2-2, with a tentative D call TRBD2 (6 bases). Germline V gives CDR1 LNHDA, CDR2 SQIVND (reference sequence). The CDR3 consists of 16 residues. Trimming left V 7 bases short and J 3 bases short, with 18 bases between. DNA of the CDR3: TGTGCCAGTAAGAGTAGGGTAGCGGATTACACCGGGGAGCTGTTTTTT. The encoded protein is CASKSRVADYTGELFF. The full variable domain, rest sourced from reference TRBV19 and TRBJ2-2, is DGGITQSPKYLFRKEGQNVTLSCEQNLNHDAMYWYRQDPGQGLRLIYYSQIVNDFQKGDIAEGYSVSREKKESFPLTVTSAQKNPTAFYLCASKSRVADYTGELFFGEGSRLTVL.

This clone was seen a handful of times. This sequence joins TRBV6-1 and TRBJ1-1, with D maybe TRBD1 (5 bases). Looked up from germline, CDR1 is MNHNS and CDR2 is SASEGT. The CDR3 length is 14 residues. Trimming took off 4 bases at V and 1 base at J, with 10 bases between the two ends. CDR3 in amino acids: CASSVEGANTEAFF. CDR3 nucleotide sequence: TGTGCCAGCAGTGTGGAAGGGGCGAACACTGAAGCTTTCTTT.

The table lists this clone with a count of one. The chain joins TRBV4-1 to TRBJ1-2, with 7 bases lining up with TRBD1. The CDR3 extends over 16 amino acids. Losses at the gene ends were 1 base for V and 7 bases for J; bases not matched to a gene: 12. Germline-derived CDR1 and CDR2 are MGHRA and YSYEKL. CDR3 protein: CASSQAKTGTATGYTF. The CDR3 DNA sequence: TGCGCCAGCAGCCAAGCGAAGACAGGGACGGCGACTGGCTACACCTTC.

The gene calls are TRBV7-8 and TRBJ2-5; TRBD1 is a possible D gene (6 bases). Germline CDR1 and CDR2: SGHVS and FQNEAQ. The V end lost 4 bases, the J end lost 4 bases, and 22 bases lay between the germline ends. The CDR3 consists of 17 residues. CDR3 in DNA: TGTGCCAGCAGCTACTACCGAGGACAGACAGCAGGAGAGACCCAGTACTTC. Residues: CASSYYRGQTAGETQYF.